This TCR beta chain came from a study of blood T cells in healthy people across ages. Study-wide results and caveats: A conclusive naive versus antigen-experienced comparison was prevented by the unsorted PBMCs.

CDR1 is DFQATT, CDR2 SNEGSKA, per germline (reference sequence). This CDR3 spans 15 amino acids. Trimming shortened V by 0 bases and J by 5 bases, and 16 bases separated the two germline ends. With a J-beta primer mix and a sample-barcoded 5' primer, a second PCR ran about 6 to 11 cycles. Through a template-switch adaptor with 12 random nucleotides, each cDNA molecule received a tag. One entry per CDR3 protein results from TCRdb running MiXCR on the 5' RACE reads. The table lists approximately 1,700,000 distinct CDR3 sequences, about 39% of them singletons. Worth noting for this clonotype: The target antigen is unknown.

The sequence was collected from a human donor in good health. Specimen: blood. This chain links TRBV20-1 with TRBJ1-2; no reliable D call. The CDR3 sequence is CSARDPEGPDYGYTF. The CDR3 coding sequence is TGCAGTGCTAGAGATCCCGAGGGCCCTGATTATGGCTACACCTTC.